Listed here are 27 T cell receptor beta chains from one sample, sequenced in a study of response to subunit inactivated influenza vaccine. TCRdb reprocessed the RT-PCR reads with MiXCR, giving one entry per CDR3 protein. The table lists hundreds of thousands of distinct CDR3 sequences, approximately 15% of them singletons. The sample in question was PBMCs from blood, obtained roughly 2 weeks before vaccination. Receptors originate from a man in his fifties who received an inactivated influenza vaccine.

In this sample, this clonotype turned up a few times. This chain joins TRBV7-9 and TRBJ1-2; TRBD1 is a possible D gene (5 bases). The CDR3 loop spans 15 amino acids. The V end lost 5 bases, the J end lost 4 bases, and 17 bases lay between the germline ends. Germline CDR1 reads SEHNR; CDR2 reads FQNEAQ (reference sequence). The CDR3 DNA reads TGTGCCAGCAGCATTTCTCACCGGGACTCCTATGGCTACACCTTC. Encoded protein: CASSISHRDSYGYTF.

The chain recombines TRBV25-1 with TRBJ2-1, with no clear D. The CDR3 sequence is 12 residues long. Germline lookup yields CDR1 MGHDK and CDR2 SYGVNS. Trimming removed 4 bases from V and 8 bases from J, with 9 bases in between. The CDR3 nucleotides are TGTGCCAGCAGTGGCCCATTCCATGAGCAGTTCTTC. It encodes CASSGPFHEQFF.

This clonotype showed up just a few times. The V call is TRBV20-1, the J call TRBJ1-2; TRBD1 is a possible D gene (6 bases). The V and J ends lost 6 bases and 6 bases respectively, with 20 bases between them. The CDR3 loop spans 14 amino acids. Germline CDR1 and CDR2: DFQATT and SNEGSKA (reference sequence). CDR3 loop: CSAPNRDSVNGYTF. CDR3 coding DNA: TGCAGTGCCCCAAACAGGGACTCAGTGAATGGCTACACCTTC.

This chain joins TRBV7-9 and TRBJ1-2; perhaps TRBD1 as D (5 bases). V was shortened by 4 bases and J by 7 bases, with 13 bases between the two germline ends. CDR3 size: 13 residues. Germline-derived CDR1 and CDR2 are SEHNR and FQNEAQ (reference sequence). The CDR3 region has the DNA TGTGCCAGCAGCTCTGGACGGGGGGTTGGCTACACCTTC. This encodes CASSSGRGVGYTF.

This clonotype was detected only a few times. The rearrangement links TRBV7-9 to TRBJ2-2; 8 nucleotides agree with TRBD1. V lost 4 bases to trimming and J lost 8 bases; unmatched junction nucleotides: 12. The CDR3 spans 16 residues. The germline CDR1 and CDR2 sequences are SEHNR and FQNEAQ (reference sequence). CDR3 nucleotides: TGTGCCAGCAGCTCAGCGGCGACAGGGGCAGCGGGGGAGCTGTTTTTT. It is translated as CASSSAATGAAGELFF.

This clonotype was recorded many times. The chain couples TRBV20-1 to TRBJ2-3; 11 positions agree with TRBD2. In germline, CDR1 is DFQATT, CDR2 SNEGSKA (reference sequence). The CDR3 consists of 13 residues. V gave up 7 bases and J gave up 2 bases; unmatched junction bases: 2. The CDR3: CSVTSGNTDTQYF. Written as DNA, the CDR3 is TGCAGTGTGACTAGCGGGAACACAGATACGCAGTATTTT.

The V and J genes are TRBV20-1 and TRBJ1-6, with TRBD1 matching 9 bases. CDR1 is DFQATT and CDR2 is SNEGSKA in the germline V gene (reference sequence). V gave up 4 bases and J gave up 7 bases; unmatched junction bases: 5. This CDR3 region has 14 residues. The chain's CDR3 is CSATPGQGNSPLHF. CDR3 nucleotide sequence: TGCAGTGCTACCCCGGGACAGGGAAATTCACCCCTCCACTTT.

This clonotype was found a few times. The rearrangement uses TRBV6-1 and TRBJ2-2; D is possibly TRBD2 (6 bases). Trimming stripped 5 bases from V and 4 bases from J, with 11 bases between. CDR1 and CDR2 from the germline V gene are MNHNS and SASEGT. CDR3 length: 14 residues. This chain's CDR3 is CASSQGAGTGELFF. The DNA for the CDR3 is TGTGCCAGCAGTCAGGGAGCGGGCACCGGGGAGCTGTTTTTT.

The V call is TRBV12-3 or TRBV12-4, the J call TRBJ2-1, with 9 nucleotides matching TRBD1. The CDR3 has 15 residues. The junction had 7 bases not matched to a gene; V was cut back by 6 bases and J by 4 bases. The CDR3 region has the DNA TGTGCCAGCAGCCCGACAGGGGGGTGGTACAATGAGCAGTTCTTC. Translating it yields CASSPTGGWYNEQFF.

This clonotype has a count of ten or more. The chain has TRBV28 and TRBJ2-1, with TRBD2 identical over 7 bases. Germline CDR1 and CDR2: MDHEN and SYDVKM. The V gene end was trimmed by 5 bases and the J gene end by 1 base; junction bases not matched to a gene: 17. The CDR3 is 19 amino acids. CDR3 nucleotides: TGTGCCAGCAGTCTTTTGCTCGGGGGAGGGGAGGTTTCCTACAATGAGCAGTTCTTC. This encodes CASSLLLGGGEVSYNEQFF.

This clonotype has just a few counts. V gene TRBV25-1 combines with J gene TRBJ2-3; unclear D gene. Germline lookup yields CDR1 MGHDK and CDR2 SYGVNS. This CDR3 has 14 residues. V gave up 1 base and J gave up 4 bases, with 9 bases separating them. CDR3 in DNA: TGTGCCAGCAGTGAATGGAGAGCCTCAGATACGCAGTATTTT. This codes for CASSEWRASDTQYF.

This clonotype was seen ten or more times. The CDR3 spells CASSSTSGPYEQYF. CDR3 DNA sequence: TGTGCCAGCAGCTCGACTAGCGGTCCCTACGAGCAGTACTTC. The J gene is TRBJ2-7, the V gene TRBV7-2, with TRBD2 identical over 9 bases. After removal of 4 bases from V and 2 bases from J, the junction contained 3 bases not matched to a gene. The CDR3 contains 14 residues. Germline CDR1 is SGHTA and CDR2 is FQGNSA.

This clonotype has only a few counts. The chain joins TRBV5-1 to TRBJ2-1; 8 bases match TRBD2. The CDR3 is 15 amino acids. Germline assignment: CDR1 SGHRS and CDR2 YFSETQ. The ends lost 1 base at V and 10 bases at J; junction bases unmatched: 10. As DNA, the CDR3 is TGCGCCAGCAGCTTGACCCCCGGGACTAGGAACGAGCAGTTCTTC. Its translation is CASSLTPGTRNEQFF. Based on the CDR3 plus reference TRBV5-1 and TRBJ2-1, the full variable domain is KAGVTQTPRYLIKTRGQQVTLSCSPISGHRSVSWYQQTPGQGLQFLFEYFSETQRNKGNFPGRFSGRQFSNSRSEMNVSTLELGDSALYLCASSLTPGTRNEQFFGPGTRLTVL.

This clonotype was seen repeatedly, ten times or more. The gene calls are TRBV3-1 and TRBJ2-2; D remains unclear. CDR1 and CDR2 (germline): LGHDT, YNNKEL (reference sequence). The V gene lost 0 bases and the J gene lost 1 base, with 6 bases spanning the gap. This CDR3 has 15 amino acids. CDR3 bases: TGTGCCAGCAGCCAAGATTCGGTGAACACCGGGGAGCTGTTTTTT. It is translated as CASSQDSVNTGELFF.

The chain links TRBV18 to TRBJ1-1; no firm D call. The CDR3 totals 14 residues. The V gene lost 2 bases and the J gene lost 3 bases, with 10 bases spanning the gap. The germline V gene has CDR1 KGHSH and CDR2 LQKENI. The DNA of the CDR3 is TGTGCCAGCTCACCAGGGTCGGGTTACACTGAAGCTTTCTTT. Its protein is CASSPGSGYTEAFF.

The CDR3 coding sequence is TGTGCCAGCAGCTTAGTTCGGACAGGAAAGAACGAGCAGTACTTC. The encoded protein is CASSLVRTGKNEQYF. The chain combines TRBV11-2 with TRBJ2-7; 7 nucleotides line up with TRBD1. The CDR3 spans 15 residues. The V and J ends lost 1 base and 5 bases, in that order; junction bases with no gene match: 8. Germline V gives CDR1 SGHAT, CDR2 FQNNGV. The complete variable domain, with remaining parts taken from reference TRBV11-2 and TRBJ2-7, reads EAGVAQSPRYKIIEKRQSVAFWCNPISGHATLYWYQQILGQGPKLLIQFQNNGVVDDSQLPKDRFSAERLKGVDSTLKIQPAKLEDSAVYLCASSLVRTGKNEQYFGPGTRLTVT.

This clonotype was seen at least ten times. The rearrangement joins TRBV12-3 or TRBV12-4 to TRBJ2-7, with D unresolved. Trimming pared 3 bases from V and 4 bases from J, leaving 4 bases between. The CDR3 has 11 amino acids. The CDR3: CASSFGYEQYF. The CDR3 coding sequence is TGTGCCAGCAGTTTTGGGTACGAGCAGTACTTC.

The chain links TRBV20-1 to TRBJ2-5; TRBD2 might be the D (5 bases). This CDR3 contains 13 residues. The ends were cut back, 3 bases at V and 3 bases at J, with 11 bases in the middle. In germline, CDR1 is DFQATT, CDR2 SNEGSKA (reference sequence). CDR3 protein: CSASPGVKETQYF. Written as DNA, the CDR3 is TGCAGTGCTAGTCCCGGGGTCAAAGAGACCCAGTACTTC.

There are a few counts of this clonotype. The CDR3 nucleotides read TGTGCCAGACCGGGACAGAAATCCAATGAGCAGTTCTTC. Encoded protein: CARPGQKSNEQFF. The chain joins TRBV2 to TRBJ2-1; 7 nucleotides align to TRBD1. Germline V gene lookup returns CDR1 SNHLY and CDR2 FYNNEI. The J segment lost 6 bases and the V segment lost 9 bases, leaving 8 bases of the junction unmatched. CDR3 length equals 13 residues.

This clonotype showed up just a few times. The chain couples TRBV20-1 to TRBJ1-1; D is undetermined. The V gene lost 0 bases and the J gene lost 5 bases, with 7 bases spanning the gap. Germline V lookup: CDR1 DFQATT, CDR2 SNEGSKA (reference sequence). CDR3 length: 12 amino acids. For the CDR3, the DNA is TGCAGTGCTAGAGAGACGTCGACTGAAGCTTTCTTT. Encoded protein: CSARETSTEAFF.

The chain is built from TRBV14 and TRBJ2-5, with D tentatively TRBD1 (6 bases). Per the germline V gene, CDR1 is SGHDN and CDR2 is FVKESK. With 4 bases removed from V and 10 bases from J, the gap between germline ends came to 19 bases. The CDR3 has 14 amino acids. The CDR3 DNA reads TGTGCCAGCAGCCCGGGAAACGGCCCAGGGGACCAGTACTTC. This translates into CASSPGNGPGDQYF.

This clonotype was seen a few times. The CDR3 here is CASSDTTQGTDTQYF. CDR3 sequence (DNA): TGTGCCAGCAGCGATACTACTCAGGGCACAGATACGCAGTATTTT. The V and J genes are TRBV12-3 or TRBV12-4 and TRBJ2-3; D not certain. CDR3 length: 15 residues. Trimming pared 6 bases from V and 1 base from J, leaving 14 bases between.

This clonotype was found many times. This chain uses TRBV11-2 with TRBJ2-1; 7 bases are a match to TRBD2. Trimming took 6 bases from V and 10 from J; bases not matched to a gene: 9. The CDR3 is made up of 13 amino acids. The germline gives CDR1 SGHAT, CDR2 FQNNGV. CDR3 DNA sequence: TGTGCCAGCAGAACCACTAGCGTAGGAGAGCAGTTCTTC. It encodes CASRTTSVGEQFF.

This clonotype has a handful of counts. CDR3 nucleotides: TGTGCCACCGGGCTAGCGGGGGGATCGGAGACCCAGTACTTC. Its protein is CATGLAGGSETQYF. The chain uses TRBV15 and TRBJ2-5, with 11 nucleotides matching TRBD2. There are 14 residues in the CDR3. With V trimmed by 8 bases and J by 5 bases, 7 bases remained unmatched. Germline V lookup: CDR1 LNHNV, CDR2 YYDKDF (reference sequence).

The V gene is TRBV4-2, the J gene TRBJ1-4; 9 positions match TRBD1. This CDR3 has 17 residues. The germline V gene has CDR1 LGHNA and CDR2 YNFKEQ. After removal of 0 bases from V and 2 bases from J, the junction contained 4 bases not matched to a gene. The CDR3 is CASSQEGTGRTNEKLFF. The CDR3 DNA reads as TGTGCCAGCAGCCAAGAGGGGACAGGGAGGACTAATGAAAAACTGTTTTTT.

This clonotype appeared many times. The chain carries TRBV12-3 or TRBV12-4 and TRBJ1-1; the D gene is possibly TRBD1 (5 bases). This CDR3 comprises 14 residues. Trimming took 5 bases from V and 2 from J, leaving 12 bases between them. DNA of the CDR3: TGTGCCAGCAGTGCTGGGACTGAAAACACTGAAGCTTTCTTT. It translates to CASSAGTENTEAFF.

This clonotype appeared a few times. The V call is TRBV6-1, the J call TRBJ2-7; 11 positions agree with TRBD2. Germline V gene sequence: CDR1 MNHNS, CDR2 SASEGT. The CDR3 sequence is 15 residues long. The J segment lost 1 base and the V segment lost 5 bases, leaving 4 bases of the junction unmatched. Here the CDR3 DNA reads TGTGCCAGCAGTATTAGCGGGGGGGAGTCCTACGAGCAGTACTTC. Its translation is CASSISGGESYEQYF.